The following is a T cell receptor (beta chain) sequence with its context. Antigen: not known. The sample is drawn from a study of cytomegalovirus exposure and HLA in healthy donors. Overall study: Unique TCRs numbering around 80 million, obtained from HLA-typed donors, made up an early data release. General study results and limits: Information on immune exposure was restricted to one variable (CMV serostatus). A few of the chains that were CMV-associated were confirmed in vitro to be specific for CMV antigens. Most TCR beta V segments were productive about 87% or about 30% of the time in an earlier analysis.

Both 60 Vbeta primers and 13 Jbeta primers went into the PCR. Profiled with immunoSEQ multiplex PCR; TCRdb holds only in-frame clones, not every one. The data contain about 140,000 clones, roughly three quarters of them singletons. This CDR3 region has 17 residues. Deletions cut 5 bases from V and 4 bases from J, with 23 bases between. Germline loops: CDR1 MNHEY, CDR2 SMNVEV (reference sequence). The sample taken for sequencing was PBMCs. The sequence was obtained from a man between 18 and 29 years old in good health and CMV-seronegative. This chain joins TRBV27 and TRBJ1-1, with D possibly being TRBD1 (6 bases). The CDR3 here is CASSGRQVRYGGTEAFF. The CDR3 nucleotides read TGTGCCAGCAGTGGGAGACAGGTTCGATACGGAGGCACTGAAGCTTTCTTT.